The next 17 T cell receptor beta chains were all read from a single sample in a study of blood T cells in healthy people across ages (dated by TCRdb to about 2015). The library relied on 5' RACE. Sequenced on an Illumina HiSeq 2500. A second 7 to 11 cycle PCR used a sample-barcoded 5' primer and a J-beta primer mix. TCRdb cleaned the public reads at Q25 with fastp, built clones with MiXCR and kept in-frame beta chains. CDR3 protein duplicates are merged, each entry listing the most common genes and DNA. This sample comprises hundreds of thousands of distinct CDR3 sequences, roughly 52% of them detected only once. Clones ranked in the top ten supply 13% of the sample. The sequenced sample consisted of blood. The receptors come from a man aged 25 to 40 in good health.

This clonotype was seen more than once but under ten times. In nucleotides, the CDR3 is TGTGCCAGCAGCGTCAACAGGGGTTTCTACGAGCAGTACTTC. Protein: CASSVNRGFYEQYF. V and J are TRBV11-1 and TRBJ2-7; 7 nucleotides line up with TRBD1. Trimming removed 5 bases from V and 3 bases from J; junction bases left unmatched: 7. Germline CDR1 reads SGHAT; CDR2 reads FQDESV (reference sequence). The CDR3 runs to 14 residues.

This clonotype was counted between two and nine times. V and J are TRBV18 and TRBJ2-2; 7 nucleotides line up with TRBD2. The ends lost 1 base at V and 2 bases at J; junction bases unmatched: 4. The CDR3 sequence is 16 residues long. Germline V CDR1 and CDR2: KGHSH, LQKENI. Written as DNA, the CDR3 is TGTGCCAGCTCACCACGGCAGGGACTAAACACCGGGGAGCTGTTTTTT. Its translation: CASSPRQGLNTGELFF.

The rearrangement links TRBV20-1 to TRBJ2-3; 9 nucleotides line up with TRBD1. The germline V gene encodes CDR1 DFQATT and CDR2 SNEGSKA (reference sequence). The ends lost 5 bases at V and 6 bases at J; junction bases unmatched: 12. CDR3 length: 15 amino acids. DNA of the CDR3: TGCAGTGCTGAGGACAGGGGCAAAAAAGGGGATACGCAGTATTTT. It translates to CSAEDRGKKGDTQYF.

CDR3: CASSLMEPTDTQYF. The DNA of the CDR3 is TGCGCCAGCAGCTTGATGGAGCCCACAGATACGCAGTATTTT. V gene TRBV5-1 combines with J gene TRBJ2-3; D uncertain. CDR1 and CDR2 from the germline V gene are SGHRS and YFSETQ. V gave up 1 base and J gave up 2 bases, with 8 bases separating them. This CDR3 is built from 14 residues.

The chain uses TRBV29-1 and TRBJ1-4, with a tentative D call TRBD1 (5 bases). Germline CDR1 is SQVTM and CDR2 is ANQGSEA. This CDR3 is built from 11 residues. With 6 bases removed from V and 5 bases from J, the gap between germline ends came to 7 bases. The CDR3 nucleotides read TGCAGCGTCCGGGACAATGAAAAACTGTTTTTT. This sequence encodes CSVRDNEKLFF.

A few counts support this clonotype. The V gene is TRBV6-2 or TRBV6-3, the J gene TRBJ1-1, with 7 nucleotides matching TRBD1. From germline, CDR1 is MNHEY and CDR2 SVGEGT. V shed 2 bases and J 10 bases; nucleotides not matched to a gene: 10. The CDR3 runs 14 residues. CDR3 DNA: TGTGCCAGCAGTTACCTCGTCGAGGGGGCCCGAGCTTTCTTT. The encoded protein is CASSYLVEGARAFF.

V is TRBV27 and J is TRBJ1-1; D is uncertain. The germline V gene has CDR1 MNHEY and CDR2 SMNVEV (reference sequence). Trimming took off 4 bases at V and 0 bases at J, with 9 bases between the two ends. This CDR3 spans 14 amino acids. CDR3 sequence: CASSWAGMNTEAFF. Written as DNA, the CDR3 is TGTGCCAGCAGTTGGGCCGGTATGAACACTGAAGCTTTCTTT.

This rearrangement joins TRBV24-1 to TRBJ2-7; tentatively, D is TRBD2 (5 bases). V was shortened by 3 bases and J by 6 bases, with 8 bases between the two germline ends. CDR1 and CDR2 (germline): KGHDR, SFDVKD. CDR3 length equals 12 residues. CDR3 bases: TGTGCCACCAGTGATCGGGGTTTCGAGCAGTACTTC. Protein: CATSDRGFEQYF.

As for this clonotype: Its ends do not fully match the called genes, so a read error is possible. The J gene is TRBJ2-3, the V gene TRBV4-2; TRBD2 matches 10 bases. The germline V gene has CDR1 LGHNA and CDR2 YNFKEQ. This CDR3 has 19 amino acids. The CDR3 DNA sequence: TGTCCCAGCAGCCAAGATTCTTTCTCCAGCGGGGGGGAGGCAGATACGCAGTATTTT. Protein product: CPSSQDSFSSGGEADTQYF.

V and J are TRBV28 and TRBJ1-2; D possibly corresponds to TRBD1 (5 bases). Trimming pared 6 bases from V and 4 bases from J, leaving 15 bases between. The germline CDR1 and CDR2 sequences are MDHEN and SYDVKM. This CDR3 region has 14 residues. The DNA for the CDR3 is TGTGCCAGCAGGCAGAGCTCAGGGCGCTATGGCTACACCTTC. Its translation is CASRQSSGRYGYTF.

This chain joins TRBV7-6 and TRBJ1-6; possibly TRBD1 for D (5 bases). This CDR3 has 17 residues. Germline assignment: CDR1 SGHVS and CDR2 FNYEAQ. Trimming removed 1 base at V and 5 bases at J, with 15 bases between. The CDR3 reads CASSLDSRGRDNSPLHF. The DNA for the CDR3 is TGTGCCAGCAGCTTAGACTCGAGGGGCAGAGATAATTCACCCCTCCACTTT.

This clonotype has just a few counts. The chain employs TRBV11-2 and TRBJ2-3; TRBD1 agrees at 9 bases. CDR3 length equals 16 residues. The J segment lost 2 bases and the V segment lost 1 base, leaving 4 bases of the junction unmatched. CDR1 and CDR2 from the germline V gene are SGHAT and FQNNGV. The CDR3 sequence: CASSLVTGGDTDTQYF. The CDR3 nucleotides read TGTGCCAGCAGCTTAGTAACAGGGGGCGACACAGATACGCAGTATTTT.

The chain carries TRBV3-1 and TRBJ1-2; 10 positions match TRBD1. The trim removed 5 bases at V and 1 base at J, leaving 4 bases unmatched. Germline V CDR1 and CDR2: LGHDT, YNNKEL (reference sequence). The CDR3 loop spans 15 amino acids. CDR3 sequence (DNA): TGTGCCAGCAGCTGCGGACAGGGGGTTAACTATGGCTACACCTTC. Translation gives CASSCGQGVNYGYTF. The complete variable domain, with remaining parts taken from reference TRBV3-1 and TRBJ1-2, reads DTAVSQTPKYLVTQMGNDKSIKCEQNLGHDTMYWYKQDSKKFLKIMFSYNNKELIINETVPNRFSPKSPDKAHLNLHINSLELGDSAVYFCASSCGQGVNYGYTFGSGTRLTVV.

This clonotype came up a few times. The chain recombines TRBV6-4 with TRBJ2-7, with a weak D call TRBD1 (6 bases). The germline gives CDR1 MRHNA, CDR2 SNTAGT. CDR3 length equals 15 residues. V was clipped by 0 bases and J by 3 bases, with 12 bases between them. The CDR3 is CASSDSAGAFYEQYF. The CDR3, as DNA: TGTGCCAGCAGTGACTCGGCAGGGGCCTTCTACGAGCAGTACTTC.

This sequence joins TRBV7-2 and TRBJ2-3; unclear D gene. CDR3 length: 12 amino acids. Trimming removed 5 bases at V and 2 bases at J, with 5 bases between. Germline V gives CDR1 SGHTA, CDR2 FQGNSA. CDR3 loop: CASSVITDTQYF. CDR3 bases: TGTGCCAGCAGCGTCATCACAGATACGCAGTATTTT.

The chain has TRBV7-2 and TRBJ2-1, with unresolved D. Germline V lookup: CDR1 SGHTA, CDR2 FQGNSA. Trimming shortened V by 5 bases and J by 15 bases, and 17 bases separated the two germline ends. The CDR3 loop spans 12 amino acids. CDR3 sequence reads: CASSAQDLPGFF. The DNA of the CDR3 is TGTGCCAGCAGCGCCCAAGACCTCCCCGGGTTCTTC. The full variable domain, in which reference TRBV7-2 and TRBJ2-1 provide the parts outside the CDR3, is GAGVSQSPSNKVTEKGKDVELRCDPISGHTALYWYRQSLGQGLEFLIYFQGNSAPDKSGLPSDRFSAERTGGSVSTLTIQRTQQEDSAVYLCASSAQDLPGFFGPGTRLTVL.

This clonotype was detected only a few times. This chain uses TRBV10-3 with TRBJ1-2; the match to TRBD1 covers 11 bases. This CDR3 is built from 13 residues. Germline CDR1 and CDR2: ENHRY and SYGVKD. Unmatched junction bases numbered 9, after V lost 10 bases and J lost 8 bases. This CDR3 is CATAGQGAKGYTF. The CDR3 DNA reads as TGTGCCACCGCTGGACAGGGGGCCAAGGGCTACACCTTC.